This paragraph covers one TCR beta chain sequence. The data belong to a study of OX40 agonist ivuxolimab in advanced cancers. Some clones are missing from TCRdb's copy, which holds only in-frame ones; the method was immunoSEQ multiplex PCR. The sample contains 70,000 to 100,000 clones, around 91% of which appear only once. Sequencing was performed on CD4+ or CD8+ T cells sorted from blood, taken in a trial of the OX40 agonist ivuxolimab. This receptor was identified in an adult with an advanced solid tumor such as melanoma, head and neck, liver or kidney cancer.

For the CDR3, the DNA is TGTGCCAGCAGATTAATCCGGGACAGTCAATACGAGCAGTACTTC. Residues: CASRLIRDSQYEQYF. The V gene is TRBV27, the J gene TRBJ2-7; 7 bases match TRBD1. Germline lookup yields CDR1 MNHEY and CDR2 SMNVEV (reference sequence). V shed 6 bases and J 4 bases; nucleotides not matched to a gene: 12. CDR3 size: 15 residues.